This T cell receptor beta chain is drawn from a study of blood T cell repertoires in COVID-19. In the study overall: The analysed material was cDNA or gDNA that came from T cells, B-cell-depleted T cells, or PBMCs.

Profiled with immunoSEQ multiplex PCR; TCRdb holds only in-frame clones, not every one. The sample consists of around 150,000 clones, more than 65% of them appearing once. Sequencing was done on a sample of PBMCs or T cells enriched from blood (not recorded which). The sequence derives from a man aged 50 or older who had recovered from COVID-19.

The CDR3 spells CASSLYGRGSYEQYF. The CDR3 DNA reads as TGTGCCAGCAGCTTATACGGCAGGGGATCCTACGAGCAGTACTTC. The V gene is TRBV7-9, the J gene TRBJ2-7; the D gene is possibly TRBD1 (6 bases). This CDR3 region has 15 residues. The V end was cut by 2 bases, the J end by 1 base, with 12 bases between. The germline CDR1 and CDR2 sequences are SEHNR and FQNEAQ (reference sequence).